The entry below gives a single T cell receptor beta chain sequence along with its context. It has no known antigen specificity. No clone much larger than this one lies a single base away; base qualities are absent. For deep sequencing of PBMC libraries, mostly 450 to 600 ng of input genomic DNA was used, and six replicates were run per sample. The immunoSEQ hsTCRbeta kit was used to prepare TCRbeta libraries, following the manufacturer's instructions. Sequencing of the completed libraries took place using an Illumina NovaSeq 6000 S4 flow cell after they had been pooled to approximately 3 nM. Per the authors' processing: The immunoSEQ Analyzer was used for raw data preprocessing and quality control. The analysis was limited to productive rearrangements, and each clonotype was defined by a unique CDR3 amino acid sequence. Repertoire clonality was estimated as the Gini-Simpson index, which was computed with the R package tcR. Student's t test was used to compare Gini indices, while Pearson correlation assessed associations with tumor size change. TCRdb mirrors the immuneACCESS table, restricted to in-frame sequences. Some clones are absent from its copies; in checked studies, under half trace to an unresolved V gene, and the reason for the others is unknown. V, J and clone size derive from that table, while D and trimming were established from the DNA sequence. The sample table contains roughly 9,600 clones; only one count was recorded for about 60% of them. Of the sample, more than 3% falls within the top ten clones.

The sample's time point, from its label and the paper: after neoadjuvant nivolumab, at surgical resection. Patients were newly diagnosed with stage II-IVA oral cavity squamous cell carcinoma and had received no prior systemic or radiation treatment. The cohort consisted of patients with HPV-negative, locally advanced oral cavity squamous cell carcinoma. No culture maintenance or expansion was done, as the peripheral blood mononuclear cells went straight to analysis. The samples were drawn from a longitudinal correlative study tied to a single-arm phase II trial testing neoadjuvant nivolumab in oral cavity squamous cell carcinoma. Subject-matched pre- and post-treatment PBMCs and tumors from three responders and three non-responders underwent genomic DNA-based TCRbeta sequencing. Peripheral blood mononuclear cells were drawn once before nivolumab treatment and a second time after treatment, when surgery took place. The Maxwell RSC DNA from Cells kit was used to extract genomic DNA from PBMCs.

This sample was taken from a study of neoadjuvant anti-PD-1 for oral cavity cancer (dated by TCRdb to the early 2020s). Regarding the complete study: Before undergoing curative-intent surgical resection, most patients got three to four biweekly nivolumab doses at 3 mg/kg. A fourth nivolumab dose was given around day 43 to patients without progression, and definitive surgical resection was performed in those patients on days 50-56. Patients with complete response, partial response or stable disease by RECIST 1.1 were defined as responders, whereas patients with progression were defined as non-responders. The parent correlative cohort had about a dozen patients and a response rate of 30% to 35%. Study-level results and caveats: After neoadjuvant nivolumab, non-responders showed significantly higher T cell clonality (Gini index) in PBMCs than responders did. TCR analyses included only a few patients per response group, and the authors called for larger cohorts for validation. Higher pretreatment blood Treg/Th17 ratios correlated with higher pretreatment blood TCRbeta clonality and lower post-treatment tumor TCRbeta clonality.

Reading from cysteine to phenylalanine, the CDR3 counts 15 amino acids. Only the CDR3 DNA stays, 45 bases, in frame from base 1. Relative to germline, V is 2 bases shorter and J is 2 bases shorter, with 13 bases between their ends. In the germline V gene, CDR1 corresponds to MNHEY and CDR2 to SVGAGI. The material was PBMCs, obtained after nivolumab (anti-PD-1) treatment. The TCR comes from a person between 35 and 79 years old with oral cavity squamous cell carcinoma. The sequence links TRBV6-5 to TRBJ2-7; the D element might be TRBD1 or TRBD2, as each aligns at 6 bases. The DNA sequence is TGTGCCAGCAGTTACCAACAGGGAGGTACCTACGAGCAGTACTTC. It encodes CASSYQQGGTYEQYF.